This TCR beta chain was identified during a study of T cells after posttransplantation cyclophosphamide. Busulfan-fludarabine conditioning, marrow transplant, and cyclophosphamide on days +3 and +4 were administered. A word on this clone: Its antigen is undetermined.

The protocol was immunoSEQ multiplex PCR, while the TCRdb copy is restricted to in-frame clones and leaves out a portion. The sample gives 12,000 or so clones, about nine tenths of which show up once; around 4% is in the top ten. General study results and limits: Donor-recipient repertoire similarity was low at 1-2 months, rising over year one. Recipient CMV seropositivity and CMV reactivation strongly tracked TRB clonality. Tissue-infiltrating T cells from skin or gut overlapped little with blood T cells.

Germline CDR1 reads MDHEN; CDR2 reads SYDVKM. The CDR3 totals 16 residues. The germline V and J ends were trimmed by 6 bases and 4 bases, with 20 bases remaining between them. This clonotype was obtained from a female patient younger than 45 who received an allogeneic stem cell transplant from an unrelated donor, was CMV-positive, and had no GVHD. The graft donor may account for some of the T cells. The chain recombines TRBV28 with TRBJ2-3; a possible D gene is TRBD2 (6 bases). The sample in question was PBMCs, obtained after allogeneic stem cell transplant with posttransplant cyclophosphamide. CDR3 nucleotides: TGTGCCAGCAGGAGACGAGACGGAGGGCCCTCAGATACGCAGTATTTT. Residues: CASRRRDGGPSDTQYF.